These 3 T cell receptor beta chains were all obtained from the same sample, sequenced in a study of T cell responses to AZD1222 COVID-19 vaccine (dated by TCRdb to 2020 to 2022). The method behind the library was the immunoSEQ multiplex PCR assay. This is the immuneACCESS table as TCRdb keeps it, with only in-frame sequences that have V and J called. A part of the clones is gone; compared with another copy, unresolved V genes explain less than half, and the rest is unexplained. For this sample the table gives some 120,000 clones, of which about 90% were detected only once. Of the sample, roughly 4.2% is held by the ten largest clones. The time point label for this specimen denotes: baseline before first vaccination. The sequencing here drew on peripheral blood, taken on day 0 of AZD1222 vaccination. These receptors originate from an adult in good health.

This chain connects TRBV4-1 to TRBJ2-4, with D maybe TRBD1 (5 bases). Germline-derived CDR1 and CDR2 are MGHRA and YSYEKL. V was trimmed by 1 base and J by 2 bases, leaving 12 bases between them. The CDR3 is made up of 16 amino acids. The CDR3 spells CASSQVGQGPKNIQYF. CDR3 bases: TGCGCCAGCAGCCAAGTCGGTCAGGGCCCCAAAAACATTCAGTACTTC.

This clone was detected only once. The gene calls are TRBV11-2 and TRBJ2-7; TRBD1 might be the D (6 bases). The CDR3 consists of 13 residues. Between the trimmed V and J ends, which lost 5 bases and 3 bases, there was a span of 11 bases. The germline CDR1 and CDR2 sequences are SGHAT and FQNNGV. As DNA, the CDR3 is TGTGCCAGCAGCCCAGGGGTTGGCTACGAGCAGTACTTC. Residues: CASSPGVGYEQYF.

In DNA form, the CDR3 reads TGTGCCACCAGTGATTCGACAGGGAGGTCCTACAATGAGCAGTTCTTC. It codes for CATSDSTGRSYNEQFF. The chain uses TRBV24-1 and TRBJ2-1, with D possibly TRBD1 on 7 matching bases. V lost 2 bases and J lost 1, with 11 bases in between. CDR3 length: 16 amino acids. In germline, CDR1 is KGHDR, CDR2 SFDVKD.